Shown below are 30 T cell receptor delta chains from a single sample sequenced in a study of gamma-delta T cells after stem cell transplantation. TCRdb fed the RT-PCR reads to CATT. The table lists under 3,000 delta-chain clones, 2% to 3% of them singletons. What was sequenced was gamma-delta T cells. The receptors stem from a human donor. It is not recorded whose cells these are; they may come from a transplant donor.

This clone was observed a few times. The chain joins TRDV2 to TRDJ1; TRDD3 aligns across 11 bases. CDR3 length: 16 amino acids. In germline, CDR1 is GEAIGNYY, CDR2 EKD. V shed 0 bases, J shed 5 bases, and the junction held 7 bases outside the gene matches. The CDR3 DNA reads as TGTGCCTGTGACACCCTGGGGGATACTGCGGGTGATAAACTCATCTTT. This codes for CACDTLGDTAGDKLIF.

This clone has a handful of counts. The CDR3 sequence is CACDTLGDQENTDKLIF. DNA of the CDR3: TGTGCCTGTGACACCTTGGGGGATCAGGAAAACACCGATAAACTCATCTTT. The V and J genes are TRDV2 and TRDJ1, with TRDD3 identical over 8 bases. The germline V gene has CDR1 GEAIGNYY and CDR2 EKD. The CDR3 is 17 residues long. V was pared by 0 bases and J by 0 bases, with 8 bases of the junction left unmatched.

By share, this clone counts as medium-sized (0.01 to 0.1%). The chain has TRDV2 and TRDJ1, with 11 bases aligning to TRDD3. This CDR3 is built from 18 residues. After removal of 3 bases from V and 0 bases from J, the junction contained 11 bases not matched to a gene. From germline, CDR1 is GEAIGNYY and CDR2 EKD. CDR3 loop: CACDSIMGDTPDTDKLIF. The CDR3 nucleotides are TGTGCCTGTGACTCGATAATGGGGGATACGCCAGACACCGATAAACTCATCTTT.

The V call is TRDV2, the J call TRDJ2, with 8 bases fitting TRDD3. The germline V gene has CDR1 GEAIGNYY and CDR2 EKD. J gave up 1 base and V 2 bases, and 11 bases lay outside the gene matches. The CDR3 is 18 amino acids. CDR3 region: CACDNWGSQGVLTAQLFF. CDR3 coding DNA: TGTGCCTGTGACAACTGGGGGTCTCAGGGCGTTTTGACAGCACAACTCTTCTTT.

Concerning this clone itself: A much larger clonotype is one base distant, so this may be a read error. The chain joins TRDV2 to TRDJ1, with no clear D. The CDR3 is made up of 16 amino acids. The germline V gene has CDR1 GEAIGNYY and CDR2 EKD. CDR3 sequence reads: CAYDTVSSPYTDKLIF. CDR3 nucleotide sequence: TGTGCCTATGACACCGTCTCCTCCCCATACACCGATAAACTCATCTTT.

A word on this clone: Possible read error: a much larger clone is one base away. Different DNA sequences within this sample yield the same CDR3. The genes are TRDV2 and TRDJ1; 12 nucleotides align to TRDD3. Germline assignment: CDR1 GEAIGNYY and CDR2 EKD. This CDR3 has 21 residues. V gave up 7 bases and J gave up 2 bases; unmatched junction bases: 25. In nucleotides, the CDR3 is TGTGCCTGCGACCGACTCCGAAGTACTGGGGGATACAATGAGGGTACCGATAAACTCATCTTT. Amino acid sequence: CACDRLRSTGGYNEGTDKLIF.

Notes on this clone: The sample carries other DNA sequences with the same CDR3. The chain has TRDV2 and TRDJ1; TRDD3 matches at 9 bases. Germline CDR1 and CDR2: GEAIGNYY and EKD. The CDR3 extends over 18 amino acids. J was trimmed by 0 bases and V by 3 bases; bases with no gene match: 13. The CDR3 region is CACDQIRLGDPNTDKLIF. DNA of the CDR3: TGTGCCTGTGACCAGATTAGACTGGGGGACCCTAACACCGATAAACTCATCTTT.

The rearrangement links TRDV2 to TRDJ1; 12 nucleotides match TRDD3. CDR3 length: 18 amino acids. CDR1 and CDR2 (germline): GEAIGNYY, EKD. With 0 bases clipped from V and 0 bases from J, the junction kept 7 bases outside the gene matches. CDR3 sequence: CACDTAGGYALNTDKLIF. CDR3 sequence (DNA): TGTGCCTGTGACACCGCTGGGGGATACGCTCTAAACACCGATAAACTCATCTTT.

By sample share, this clone is medium-sized. This sequence joins TRDV2 and TRDJ1; 7 nucleotides align to TRDD3. The V segment lost 1 base and the J segment 0 bases; nucleotides outside the gene matches: 7. The CDR3 sequence is 16 residues long. The germline V gene encodes CDR1 GEAIGNYY and CDR2 EKD. The CDR3 DNA reads as TGTGCCTGTGACACATTACTGGGGACGTACACCGATAAACTCATCTTT. Its protein is CACDTLLGTYTDKLIF.

This clone was seen only once. The gene calls are TRDV2 and TRDJ1; 12 nucleotides match TRDD3. As TCRdb names no J gene, one was assigned here on the basis of a DNA match to germline. V dropped 0 bases and J dropped 1; count of bases not matched to a gene: 14. The germline CDR1 and CDR2 sequences are GEAIGNYY and EKD. CDR3 length: 20 residues. The CDR3, as DNA: TGTGCCTGTGACACCGGAGGCAACGCTGGGGGATACGGGGGCACCGATAAACTCATCTTT. Amino acids: CACDTGGNAGGYGGTDKLIF.

This clone has a handful of counts. Other DNA sequences in the sample encode the same CDR3. The J gene is TRDJ1, the V gene TRDV2; 7 bases align to TRDD3. CDR3 length equals 16 residues. The germline CDR1 and CDR2 sequences are GEAIGNYY and EKD. V was clipped by 1 base and J by 4 bases; unmatched bases: 11. The CDR3 DNA is TGTGCCTGTGACACGGTGGGGGACCCTCGGGGCGATAAACTCATCTTT. Amino acids: CACDTVGDPRGDKLIF.

A remark on this clone: A read error is likely here: a far larger clone is one base away. The rearrangement uses TRDV2 and TRDJ1, with 8 bases fitting TRDD3. The CDR3 covers 16 residues. The germline CDR1 and CDR2 sequences are GEAIGNYY and EKD. Losses at the gene ends were 0 bases for V and 4 bases for J; bases not matched to a gene: 9. CDR3 sequence reads: CACDTLGDPDNDKLIF. DNA for the CDR3: TGTGCCTGTGACACCTTGGGGGATCCCGACAACGATAAACTCATCTTT.

This clone was seen a few times. This rearrangement joins TRDV1 to TRDJ1; D not certain. CDR3 size: 21 residues. Germline V lookup: CDR1 TSWWSYY, CDR2 QGS. V was cut by 0 bases and J by 0 bases, with 26 bases left in between. The CDR3 is CALGELPGPLAGGLYTDKLIF. The CDR3 DNA sequence: TGTGCTCTTGGGGAACTCCCCGGCCCCTTAGCGGGAGGCTTGTACACCGATAAACTCATCTTT.

The CDR3 protein is CACDTVGSAGVGDPNDKLIF. CDR3 DNA: TGTGCCTGTGACACCGTCGGCTCCGCGGGTGTGGGGGATCCAAACGATAAACTCATCTTT. This chain links TRDV2 with TRDJ1; TRDD3 aligns across 8 bases. The CDR3 length is 20 residues. V shed 0 bases and J 4 bases; nucleotides not matched to a gene: 21. Germline V gene data show CDR1 as GEAIGNYY and CDR2 as EKD.

This clone showed up just a few times. The V and J genes are TRDV2 and TRDJ1, with 9 bases matching TRDD2. The CDR3 is 21 residues long. Germline CDR1 GEAIGNYY, CDR2 EKD. V gave up 4 bases and J gave up 0 bases; unmatched junction bases: 23. The CDR3 bases are TGTGCCTGTGATCAGGCCTTCCTACGTACCGGTGGGGGAAATTACACCGATAAACTCATCTTT. Amino acids: CACDQAFLRTGGGNYTDKLIF.

This clone was seen only a few times. A far larger clone differs by one base, so this is likely a read error. The V call is TRDV2, the J call TRDJ1, with TRDD3 matching over 7 bases. This CDR3 has 16 amino acids. V shed 3 bases and J 0 bases; nucleotides not matched to a gene: 9. Germline assignment: CDR1 GEAIGNYY and CDR2 EKD. CDR3 sequence (DNA): TGTGCCTGTGACCCACTGGGGAGATACGACACCGATAAACTCATCTTT. Translation gives CACDPLGRYDTDKLIF.

In its sample, this clone was seen a few times. A much larger clone sits a single nucleotide away, making a read error possible. This sample includes further DNA sequences coding for the same CDR3. The V and J genes are TRDV2 and TRDJ1; D gene unclear. Germline assignment: CDR1 GEAIGNYY and CDR2 EKD. The CDR3 is 15 residues long. V was cut by 7 bases and J by 1 base, with 18 bases left in between. Written as DNA, the CDR3 is TGTGCCTGCGACCAGGTGGCCTCGGGCACCGATAAACTCATCTTT. Its translation is CACDQVASGTDKLIF.

On this clone itself: The junction differs from germline at one of its ends, possibly a read error. The V call is TRDV2, the J call TRDJ3, with a tentative D call TRDD3 (5 bases). Germline V CDR1 and CDR2: GEAIGNYY, EKD. The CDR3 sequence is 20 residues long. This CDR3 is CACDSTRGGVVSWDTRQTFF. CDR3 sequence (DNA): TGTGCCTGTGACTCCACTCGAGGTGGGGTTGTCTCCTGGGACACCCGACAGACGTTTTTC.

In its sample, this clone is medium-sized. The chain has TRDV2 and TRDJ1; TRDD3 matches 8 bases. The V segment lost 3 bases and the J segment 0 bases; nucleotides outside the gene matches: 11. CDR3 length: 17 amino acids. CDR1 GEAIGNYY and CDR2 EKD come from the germline V gene. The CDR3 here is CACDPVLGATYTDKLIF. DNA of the CDR3: TGTGCCTGTGACCCTGTACTGGGGGCAACGTACACCGATAAACTCATCTTT.

A word on this clone: A read error is likely here: a far larger clone is one base away. Within the sample, other DNA sequences also encode this same CDR3. The chain couples TRDV2 to TRDJ1; 13 nucleotides match TRDD3. CDR3 size: 17 residues. V dropped 0 bases and J dropped 5; count of bases not matched to a gene: 8. Germline V lookup: CDR1 GEAIGNYY, CDR2 EKD. This chain's CDR3 is CACDTLLGDTRTDKLIF. In nucleotides, the CDR3 is TGTGCCTGTGACACCTTACTGGGGGATACGCGCACTGATAAACTCATCTTT.

As for this clone: A much larger clone is a single base away; this may be a read error. Distinct nucleotide sequences in the sample also encode this CDR3. The CDR3, as DNA: TGTGCCTGTGTCCCACTGGGGATACGGGGAGCCGATAAACTCATCTTC. This translates into CACVPLGIRGADKLIF. This rearrangement joins TRDV2 to TRDJ1, with TRDD3 identical over 9 bases. In germline, CDR1 is GEAIGNYY, CDR2 EKD. The CDR3 is made up of 16 amino acids.

In its sample, this clone is medium-sized. The same CDR3 can be traced to other DNA sequences in this sample. This rearrangement joins TRDV2 to TRDJ1; TRDD3 agrees at 13 bases. The CDR3 consists of 18 residues. The J segment lost 6 bases and the V segment lost 0 bases, leaving 12 bases of the junction unmatched. The germline CDR1 and CDR2 sequences are GEAIGNYY and EKD. DNA of the CDR3: TGTGCCTGTGACACCGTCTCCGGTACTGGGGGATACGGACATAAACTCATCTTT. This sequence encodes CACDTVSGTGGYGHKLIF.

The table lists this clone with a few counts. The gene calls are TRDV2 and TRDJ1, with 9 nucleotides matching TRDD3. The CDR3 sequence is 18 residues long. CDR1 is GEAIGNYY, CDR2 EKD, per germline. Germline trimming cut 3 bases from V and 2 bases from J; bases unmatched to any gene: 15. In nucleotides, the CDR3 is TGTGCCTGTGACGCGGTACTGGGGGAGAAAGAATGGACCGATAAACTCATCTTT. It yields the protein CACDAVLGEKEWTDKLIF.

This chain uses TRDV2 with TRDJ1; 7 bases map to TRDD3. The CDR3 totals 15 residues. In germline, CDR1 is GEAIGNYY, CDR2 EKD. J gave up 0 bases and V 0 bases, and 3 bases lay outside the gene matches. CDR3 residues: CACDTLGGDTDKLIF. The CDR3 nucleotides read TGTGCCTGTGACACCCTGGGGGGGGACACCGATAAACTCATCTTT.

This clone is large within its sample. CDR3 amino acids: CACDTLSSGSPGRTDKLIF. The CDR3 coding sequence is TGTGCCTGTGACACCCTCTCCTCGGGATCCCCCGGTCGCACCGATAAACTCATCTTT. The V gene is TRDV2, the J gene TRDJ1, with a possible D match to TRDD3 (5 bases). CDR3 length: 19 amino acids. Deletions cut 0 bases from V and 1 base from J, with 23 bases between. Germline CDR1 GEAIGNYY, CDR2 EKD.

The rearrangement uses TRDV2 and TRDJ1, with 11 nucleotides matching TRDD3. Losses at the gene ends were 1 base for V and 0 bases for J; bases not matched to a gene: 9. Germline V gives CDR1 GEAIGNYY, CDR2 EKD. There are 18 residues in the CDR3. The CDR3 DNA reads as TGTGCCTGTGACACTGTGCTGGGGGATACACGGTACACCGATAAACTCATCTTT. It encodes CACDTVLGDTRYTDKLIF.

A note on this clone: A far bigger clonotype differs at one base, so this is likely a read error. Other DNA sequences in the same sample also yield this CDR3. This chain uses TRDV2 with TRDJ3; a weak D match, TRDD2 (5 bases). The CDR3 is 18 residues long. CDR1 and CDR2 from the germline V gene are GEAIGNYY and EKD. CDR3 DNA sequence: TGCGCCTGTGACACCGCGTCTCCTAGCTCCTGGGACACCCGACAGATGTTTTTC. This translates into CACDTASPSSWDTRQMFF.

Remarks on this clone: One base away lies a much larger clone, so this may be a sequencing read error. Other DNA sequences in this sample translate to the same CDR3. The gene calls are TRDV2 and TRDJ1; 13 bases match TRDD3. In germline, CDR1 is GEAIGNYY, CDR2 EKD. The CDR3 has 17 amino acids. J was trimmed by 1 base and V by 0 bases; bases with no gene match: 4. Here the CDR3 DNA reads TGTGCCTGTGACACCGTACTGGGGGATACGCGCACCGATAAACTCATCTTT. Residues: CACDTVLGDTRTDKLIF.

Within the sample, this clone is large. The CDR3 loop reads CACDTVGGFPATNTDKLIF. The CDR3, as DNA: TGTGCCTGTGACACCGTAGGTGGTTTCCCCGCGACCAACACCGATAAACTCATCTTT. This chain uses TRDV2 with TRDJ1; D is uncertain. The germline V and J ends were trimmed by 0 bases and 0 bases, with 22 bases remaining between them. This CDR3 region has 19 residues. Germline lookup yields CDR1 GEAIGNYY and CDR2 EKD.

This clone was recorded a few times. This chain connects TRDV2 to TRDJ1, with 9 bases matching TRDD3. The germline CDR1 and CDR2 sequences are GEAIGNYY and EKD. The trim removed 3 bases at V and 7 bases at J, leaving 20 bases unmatched. The length of the CDR3 is 18 residues. DNA for the CDR3: TGTGCCTGTGACCCGATGAATACTGGGGGACCACACACCACTAAACTCATCTTT. Translating it yields CACDPMNTGGPHTTKLIF.